This T cell receptor (beta chain) was sequenced for a study of immune evolution from preneoplasia to lung adenocarcinoma. Study-wide findings and caveats: Later-stage lesions appeared to have more T cells, more diversity, less clonality. Compared with EGFR-mutant or double wild-type lesions, KRAS-mutant nodules were more clonal. Normal lung had the highest top T cell clone frequencies.

Resections took place in Japan or China from the mid-2010s to the late 2010s. Profiled with immunoSEQ multiplex PCR; TCRdb holds only in-frame clones, not every one. The sample carries 6,000 or so clones, 80% to 85% recorded once. As for this clone: The antigen is undetermined.

The CDR3 contains 14 residues. The germline V gene has CDR1 SEHNR and CDR2 FQNEAQ (reference sequence). Between the trimmed V and J ends, which lost 5 bases and 1 base, there was a span of 9 bases. Sequencing was carried out using FFPE invasive lung adenocarcinoma tissue. This TCR was sampled from a person aged 50-59 years with lung adenocarcinoma. The V and J genes are TRBV7-9 and TRBJ2-1; D is unclear. CDR3 sequence: CASSQLGSYNEQFF. CDR3 sequence (DNA): TGTGCCAGCAGCCAGTTGGGTTCCTACAATGAGCAGTTCTTC.